Below are 17 T cell receptor beta chains sequenced from a single sample in a study of blood T cell repertoires in COVID-19. Only in-frame clones appear in the TCRdb table, and some are missing; sequencing was by immunoSEQ multiplex PCR. The sample contains fewer than 200,000 clones, about 85% of which appear only once. The source material was peripheral blood. All receptors come from an older woman with COVID-19, enrolled during active disease.

This sequence joins TRBV27 and TRBJ1-4; 8 positions agree with TRBD1. From germline, CDR1 is MNHEY and CDR2 SMNVEV (reference sequence). CDR3 length: 15 amino acids. The V and J ends lost 6 bases and 0 bases, in that order; junction bases with no gene match: 3. CDR3 sequence reads: CASRLQGATNEKLFF. CDR3 nucleotide sequence: TGTGCCAGCAGACTACAGGGGGCAACTAATGAAAAACTGTTTTTT.

V gene TRBV28 combines with J gene TRBJ2-2; D may be TRBD1 (5 bases). CDR1 is MDHEN, CDR2 SYDVKM, per germline. The CDR3 extends over 13 amino acids. V was shortened by 7 bases and J by 4 bases, with 10 bases between the two germline ends. CDR3 region: CASTSGSTGELFF. CDR3 bases: TGTGCCAGCACCTCAGGGTCCACCGGGGAGCTGTTTTTT.

The CDR3 DNA sequence: TGCGCCAGCAGCTCAAAGGGGACAGGGATCTATGGCTACACCTTC. Its translation: CASSSKGTGIYGYTF. This chain connects TRBV5-1 to TRBJ1-2; 9 nucleotides align to TRBD1. CDR3 length: 15 amino acids. V shed 3 bases, J shed 4 bases, and the junction held 7 bases outside the gene matches. CDR1 and CDR2 (germline): SGHRS, YFSETQ.

The rearrangement joins TRBV11-2 to TRBJ1-2; the match to TRBD1 covers 7 bases. Trimming at V came to 6 bases and at J to 2 bases, leaving 9 bases not matched to a gene. Germline CDR1 and CDR2: SGHAT and FQNNGV. This CDR3 contains 15 residues. CDR3 sequence: CASSFEGASNYGYTF. The DNA for the CDR3 is TGTGCCAGCAGTTTCGAGGGGGCATCAAACTATGGCTACACCTTC.

The gene calls are TRBV5-1 and TRBJ2-5, with D possibly matching TRBD2 (6 bases). There are 15 residues in the CDR3. The V end was cut by 3 bases, the J end by 1 base, with 13 bases between. Germline assignment: CDR1 SGHRS and CDR2 YFSETQ. CDR3 bases: TGCGCCAGCAGCTCTCGGGCGGGAATCCAAGAGACCCAGTACTTC. Translated, it gives CASSSRAGIQETQYF.

J is TRBJ1-3 and V is TRBV6-5, with D unclear. The CDR3 runs 15 residues. Trimming stripped 4 bases from V and 0 bases from J, with 10 bases between. Germline values: CDR1 MNHEY, CDR2 SVGAGI. CDR3: CASSFSTVSGNTIYF. For the CDR3, the DNA is TGTGCCAGCAGTTTCTCCACGGTCTCTGGAAACACCATATATTTT.

The rearrangement joins TRBV7-3 to TRBJ1-1; D call uncertain. Germline V gene sequence: CDR1 SGHTA, CDR2 FQGTGA. The germline V and J ends were trimmed by 1 base and 1 base, with 7 bases remaining between them. This CDR3 is built from 14 residues. Written as DNA, the CDR3 is TGTGCCAGCAGCTTAAGAGACAAGAACACTGAAGCTTTCTTT. Protein product: CASSLRDKNTEAFF.

This clone is classed as medium-sized. This sequence joins TRBV6-1 and TRBJ2-1; D might be TRBD1 (5 bases). Germline assignment: CDR1 MNHNS and CDR2 SASEGT. The ends were cut back, 3 bases at V and 7 bases at J, with 10 bases in the middle. The CDR3 extends over 13 amino acids. CDR3 coding DNA: TGTGCCAGCAGTGATACGCAGGGAAATGAGCAGTTCTTC. Residues: CASSDTQGNEQFF.

V usage is TRBV5-8 and J usage is TRBJ2-3, with a tentative D call TRBD2 (6 bases). This CDR3 has 13 residues. Germline assignment: CDR1 SGHTS and CDR2 YDEGEE. Between the trimmed V and J ends, which lost 5 bases and 1 base, there was a span of 8 bases. CDR3 sequence (DNA): TGTGCCAGCAGGGTAGCGGGCACAGATACGCAGTATTTT. It encodes CASRVAGTDTQYF.

This clone was counted once. The CDR3 DNA reads as TGCGCCAGCAGCTTCGGACTAGCCGGCGATGAGCAGTTCTTC. Protein: CASSFGLAGDEQFF. The chain has TRBV5-1 and TRBJ2-1; 8 bases are a match to TRBD2. V was pared by 2 bases and J by 8 bases, with 6 bases of the junction left unmatched. The CDR3 loop spans 14 amino acids. CDR1 SGHRS and CDR2 YFSETQ come from the germline V gene. The complete variable domain, with remaining parts taken from reference TRBV5-1 and TRBJ2-1, reads KAGVTQTPRYLIKTRGQQVTLSCSPISGHRSVSWYQQTPGQGLQFLFEYFSETQRNKGNFPGRFSGRQFSNSRSEMNVSTLELGDSALYLCASSFGLAGDEQFFGPGTRLTVL.

The rearrangement uses TRBV27 and TRBJ2-1; TRBD2 agrees at 7 bases. This CDR3 contains 12 residues. The V gene's germline CDR1 is MNHEY and CDR2 SMNVEV (reference sequence). The V segment lost 2 bases and the J segment 10 bases; nucleotides outside the gene matches: 2. The CDR3 DNA is TGTGCCAGCAGTTTAAAGGGAGGGGAGCAGTTCTTC. Amino acid sequence: CASSLKGGEQFF.

A few counts support this clone. The chain is built from TRBV3-1 (or the pseudogene TRBV3-2) and TRBJ1-5; no firm D call. The CDR3 has 15 amino acids. V was shortened by 3 bases and J by 4 bases, with 13 bases between the two germline ends. Germline-derived CDR1 and CDR2 are LGHDT and YNNKEL (reference sequence). The CDR3 is CASSQTRGWNQPQHF. In DNA, the CDR3 is TGTGCCAGCAGCCAGACGCGGGGTTGGAATCAGCCCCAGCATTTT.

The rearrangement uses TRBV10-1 and TRBJ2-1; D unclear. The ends were cut back, 4 bases at V and 9 bases at J, with 13 bases in the middle. Germline CDR1 and CDR2: WNHNN and SYGVQD (reference sequence). The CDR3 is 13 residues long. The CDR3: CASSASFRSEQFF. The CDR3 nucleotides read TGCGCCAGCAGTGCTTCATTTAGAAGTGAGCAGTTCTTC.

The CDR3 DNA reads as TGCGCCAGCAGGACAGGGACTAGCGACATTCAGTACTTC. The encoded protein is CASRTGTSDIQYF. The chain carries TRBV5-1 and TRBJ2-4; TRBD2 agrees at 10 bases. The V gene end was trimmed by 5 bases and the J gene end by 8 bases; junction bases not matched to a gene: 4. The CDR3 has 13 amino acids. Germline CDR1 is SGHRS and CDR2 is YFSETQ. Drawing the rest from reference TRBV5-1 and TRBJ2-4, the complete variable domain is KAGVTQTPRYLIKTRGQQVTLSCSPISGHRSVSWYQQTPGQGLQFLFEYFSETQRNKGNFPGRFSGRQFSNSRSEMNVSTLELGDSALYLCASRTGTSDIQYFGAGTRLSVL.

V is TRBV4-2 and J is TRBJ1-5; maybe TRBD1 (6 bases). Trimming left V 2 bases short and J 3 bases short, with 17 bases between. Germline values: CDR1 LGHNA, CDR2 YNFKEQ. The CDR3 totals 17 residues. The DNA for the CDR3 is TGTGCCAGCAGCCAAAGCGTCTTGGGGACACTCAATCAGCCCCAGCATTTT. Translation: CASSQSVLGTLNQPQHF.

This rearrangement joins TRBV6-6 to TRBJ2-3; the match to TRBD1 covers 8 bases. The V gene end was trimmed by 7 bases and the J gene end by 5 bases; junction bases not matched to a gene: 5. CDR1 and CDR2 (germline): MNHNY, SVGAGI (reference sequence). CDR3 size: 13 residues. The CDR3 sequence is CASIRGRGDTQYF. CDR3 nucleotide sequence: TGTGCCAGCATCAGGGGGCGTGGAGATACGCAGTATTTT.

The J gene is TRBJ1-6, the V gene TRBV5-1; maybe TRBD1 (6 bases). Germline V gene sequence: CDR1 SGHRS, CDR2 YFSETQ. CDR3 size: 15 residues. V lost 4 bases and J 3 bases, leaving 11 bases between the germline ends. In DNA form, the CDR3 reads TGCGCCAGCAGCGTAGGACAGTTCTATAATTCACCCCTCCACTTT. Translation gives CASSVGQFYNSPLHF.